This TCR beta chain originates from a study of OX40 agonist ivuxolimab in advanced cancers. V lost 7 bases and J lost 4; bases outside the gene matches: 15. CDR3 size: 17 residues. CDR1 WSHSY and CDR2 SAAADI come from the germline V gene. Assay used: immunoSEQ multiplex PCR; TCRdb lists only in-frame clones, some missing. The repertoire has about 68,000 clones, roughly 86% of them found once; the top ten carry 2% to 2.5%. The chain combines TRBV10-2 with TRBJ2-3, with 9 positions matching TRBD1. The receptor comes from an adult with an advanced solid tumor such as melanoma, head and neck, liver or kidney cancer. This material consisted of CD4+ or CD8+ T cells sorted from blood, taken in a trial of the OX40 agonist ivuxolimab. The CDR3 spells CASTDTGGRRRADTQYF. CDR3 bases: TGCGCCAGCACGGATACAGGGGGCCGGCGCCGGGCAGATACGCAGTATTTT.